Sequencing of this TCR beta chain was carried out in a study of vaccination and CD4 T cells after COVID-19. Across the whole study: Two of the convalescents were Hispanic, and the group consisted of six males and four females. Overlapping spike peptides of SARS-CoV-2, HCoV-NL63, HCoV-OC43 and HCoV-229E were used, and cells were stimulated with them.

V was pared by 0 bases and J by 2 bases, with 5 bases between. Germline V gene sequence: CDR1 SGHVS, CDR2 FQNEAQ. This CDR3 comprises 14 residues. Sequencing of the DNA from cultured CD4+ T cells was carried out with the Oncomine TCR Beta short-read assay. Cultures of CD4+ T cells served as the source for extracting genomic DNA. From the PCR reads, TCRdb called clonotypes with MiXCR, one entry per CDR3 protein. This table has about 14,000 distinct CDR3 sequences, 40% to 65% appearing once. As concerns this clonotype: The target antigen is unknown.

As for treatment: roughly nine-day PBMC culture with coronavirus spike peptide pools or control peptides (ViraFEST assay). Wells that each held 1.5 million to 2 million PBMCs were cultured with 9 to 10 IU/ml IL-2 and about 9.8 ug/ml peptide pools. This chain links TRBV7-8 with TRBJ1-5; D is uncertain. The receptor was derived from a human donor who had recovered from COVID-19. The specimen was CD4+ T cells from blood, cultured in vitro. The CDR3 loop is CASSLARGNQPQHF. The CDR3, as DNA: TGTGCCAGCAGCTTAGCCCGGGGCAATCAGCCCCAGCATTTT.